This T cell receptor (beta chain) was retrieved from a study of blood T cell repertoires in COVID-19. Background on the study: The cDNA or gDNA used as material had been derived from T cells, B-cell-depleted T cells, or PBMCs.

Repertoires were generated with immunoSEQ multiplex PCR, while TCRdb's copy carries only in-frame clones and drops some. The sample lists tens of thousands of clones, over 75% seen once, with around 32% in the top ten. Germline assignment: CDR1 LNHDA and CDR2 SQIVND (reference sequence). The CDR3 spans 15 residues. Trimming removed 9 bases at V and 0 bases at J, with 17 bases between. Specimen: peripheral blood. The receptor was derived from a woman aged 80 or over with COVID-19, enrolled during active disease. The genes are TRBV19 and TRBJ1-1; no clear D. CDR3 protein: CASRYRQTVNTEAFF. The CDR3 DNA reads TGTGCCAGCCGCTATAGACAAACGGTGAACACTGAAGCTTTCTTT.